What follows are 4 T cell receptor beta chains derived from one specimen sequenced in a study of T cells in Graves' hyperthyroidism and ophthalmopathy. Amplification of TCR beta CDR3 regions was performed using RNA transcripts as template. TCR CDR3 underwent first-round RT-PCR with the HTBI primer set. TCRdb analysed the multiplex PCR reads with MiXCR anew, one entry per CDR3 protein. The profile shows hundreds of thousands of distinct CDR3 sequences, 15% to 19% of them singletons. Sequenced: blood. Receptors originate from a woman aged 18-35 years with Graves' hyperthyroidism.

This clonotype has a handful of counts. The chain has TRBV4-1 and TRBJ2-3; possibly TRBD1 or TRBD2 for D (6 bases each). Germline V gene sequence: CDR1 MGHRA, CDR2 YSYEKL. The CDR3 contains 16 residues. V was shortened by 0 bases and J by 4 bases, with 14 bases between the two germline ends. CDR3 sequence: CASSQERGGLADTQYF. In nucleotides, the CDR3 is TGCGCCAGCAGCCAAGAGAGAGGGGGGCTGGCAGATACGCAGTATTTT.

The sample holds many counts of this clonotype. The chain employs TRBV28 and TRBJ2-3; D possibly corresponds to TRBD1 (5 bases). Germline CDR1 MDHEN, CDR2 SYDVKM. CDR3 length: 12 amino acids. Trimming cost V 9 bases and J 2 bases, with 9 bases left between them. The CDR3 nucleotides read TGTGCCAGTAAGGGGTTCACAGATACGCAGTATTTT. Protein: CASKGFTDTQYF.

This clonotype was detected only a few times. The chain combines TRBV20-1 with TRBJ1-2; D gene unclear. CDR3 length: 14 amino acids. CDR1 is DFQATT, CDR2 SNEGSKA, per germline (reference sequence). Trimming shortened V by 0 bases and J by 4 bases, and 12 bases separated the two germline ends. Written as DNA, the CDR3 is TGCAGTGCTAGAGACGCCGAGCCCGTCTATGGCTACACCTTC. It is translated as CSARDAEPVYGYTF.

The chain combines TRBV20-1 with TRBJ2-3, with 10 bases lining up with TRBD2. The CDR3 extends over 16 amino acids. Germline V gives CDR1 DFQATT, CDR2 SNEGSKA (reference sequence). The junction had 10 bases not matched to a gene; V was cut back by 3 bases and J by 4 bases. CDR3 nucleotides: TGCAGTGCTAGCCGGACTAGCGGTAGTGGGGCAGATACGCAGTATTTT. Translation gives CSASRTSGSGADTQYF.